The entry below gives a single TCR beta chain sequence along with its context. Its antigen is still unknown. Germline V CDR1 and CDR2: KGHSH, LQKENI. Losses at the gene ends were 3 bases for V and 2 bases for J; bases not matched to a gene: 3. The length of the CDR3 is 14 residues. The data originate from a study of CD4+ T cells in melanoma. Study observations and caveats: A reported correlation linked neoantigen-specific CD4+ T cells to CD8+, macrophage and B cell function. In melanoma, neoantigen-specific CD4+ T cells reportedly differed in differentiation state.

The method was immunoSEQ multiplex PCR; TCRdb's version includes in-frame clones alone and lacks a portion of them. The sample contains over 100,000 clones, 92% of which appear only once. This sequence originates from a human donor with melanoma. The chain uses TRBV18 and TRBJ2-5; 7 bases line up with TRBD1. Specimen: peripheral blood. DNA of the CDR3: TGTGCCAGCTCACCCGGGACAGCACAAGAGACCCAGTACTTC. It yields the protein CASSPGTAQETQYF.